This TCR beta chain came from a study of CD8 T cells in ankylosing spondylitis. This clonotype has at least ten counts. Its specificity is not known. In making TCR beta libraries, quantitative 5'-RACE with molecular barcodes was used. TCRdb re-derived calls from the 5' RACE reads in MiXCR, one entry per CDR3 protein. The sample consists of 200,000 to 250,000 distinct CDR3 sequences, approximately 16% of them appearing once. The study, taken as a whole, reports: Apparently characteristic of ankylosing spondylitis blood was a TCR beta motif (fewer than ten highly homologous variants). Disease-linked clones had a CD8+ phenotype and relatively low frequency in peripheral blood.

The TCR comes from a male donor with ankylosing spondylitis. The sample comprised blood, either unsorted or a sorted T cell fraction (not recorded which).

CDR3 in DNA: TGCAGCGTTGGACTAGCGGGTCTACAAGAGACCCAGTACTTC. Translation: CSVGLAGLQETQYF. This chain links TRBV29-1 with TRBJ2-5; 10 nucleotides align to TRBD2. The length of the CDR3 is 14 residues. The junction had 4 bases not matched to a gene; V was cut back by 4 bases and J by 2 bases. CDR1 SQVTM and CDR2 ANQGSEA come from the germline V gene. The full variable domain, its missing parts supplied by reference TRBV29-1 and TRBJ2-5, is SAVISQKPSRDICQRGTSLTIQCQVDSQVTMMFWYRQQPGQSLTLIATANQGSEATYESGFVIDKFPISRPNLTFSTLTVSNMSPEDSSIYLCSVGLAGLQETQYFGPGTRLLVL.